The following is a T cell receptor (beta chain) sequence with its context. No antigen is known for it. Each diagnosis was determined on the basis of clinical symptoms, serum thyroxine, TRAb, thyroid ultrasound and orbital computed tomography. The sample originates from a study of Graves' ophthalmopathy and Graves' hyperthyroidism. Study results and limitations: Detected in blood as well were most expanded thyroid clonotypes with frequency above 0.001. At just under 71% sensitivity and 72.22% specificity, the model predicted progression of the ophthalmopathy.

RNA transcripts were the source from which TCR beta CDR3 regions were amplified. Investigators did first-round RT-PCR with HTBI primers, then second-round multiplex PCR. TCRdb itself ran the multiplex PCR reads through MiXCR, one entry per CDR3 protein. The sample contains 900,000 to 1,200,000 distinct CDR3 sequences, about two fifths of which appear only once. This CDR3 spans 16 amino acids. The V gene's germline CDR1 is SNHLY and CDR2 FYNNEI. V trimming: 6 bases; J trimming: 2 bases; junction bases outside the gene matches: 9. The sequencing input was peripheral blood or thyroid tissue (not recorded which). The chain links TRBV2 to TRBJ1-3; 8 nucleotides align to TRBD1. The TCR originated in an adult man with Graves' hyperthyroidism. This CDR3 reads CASSGIPGQAGNTIYF. CDR3 nucleotides: TGTGCCAGCAGCGGAATACCGGGACAGGCTGGAAACACCATATATTTT.